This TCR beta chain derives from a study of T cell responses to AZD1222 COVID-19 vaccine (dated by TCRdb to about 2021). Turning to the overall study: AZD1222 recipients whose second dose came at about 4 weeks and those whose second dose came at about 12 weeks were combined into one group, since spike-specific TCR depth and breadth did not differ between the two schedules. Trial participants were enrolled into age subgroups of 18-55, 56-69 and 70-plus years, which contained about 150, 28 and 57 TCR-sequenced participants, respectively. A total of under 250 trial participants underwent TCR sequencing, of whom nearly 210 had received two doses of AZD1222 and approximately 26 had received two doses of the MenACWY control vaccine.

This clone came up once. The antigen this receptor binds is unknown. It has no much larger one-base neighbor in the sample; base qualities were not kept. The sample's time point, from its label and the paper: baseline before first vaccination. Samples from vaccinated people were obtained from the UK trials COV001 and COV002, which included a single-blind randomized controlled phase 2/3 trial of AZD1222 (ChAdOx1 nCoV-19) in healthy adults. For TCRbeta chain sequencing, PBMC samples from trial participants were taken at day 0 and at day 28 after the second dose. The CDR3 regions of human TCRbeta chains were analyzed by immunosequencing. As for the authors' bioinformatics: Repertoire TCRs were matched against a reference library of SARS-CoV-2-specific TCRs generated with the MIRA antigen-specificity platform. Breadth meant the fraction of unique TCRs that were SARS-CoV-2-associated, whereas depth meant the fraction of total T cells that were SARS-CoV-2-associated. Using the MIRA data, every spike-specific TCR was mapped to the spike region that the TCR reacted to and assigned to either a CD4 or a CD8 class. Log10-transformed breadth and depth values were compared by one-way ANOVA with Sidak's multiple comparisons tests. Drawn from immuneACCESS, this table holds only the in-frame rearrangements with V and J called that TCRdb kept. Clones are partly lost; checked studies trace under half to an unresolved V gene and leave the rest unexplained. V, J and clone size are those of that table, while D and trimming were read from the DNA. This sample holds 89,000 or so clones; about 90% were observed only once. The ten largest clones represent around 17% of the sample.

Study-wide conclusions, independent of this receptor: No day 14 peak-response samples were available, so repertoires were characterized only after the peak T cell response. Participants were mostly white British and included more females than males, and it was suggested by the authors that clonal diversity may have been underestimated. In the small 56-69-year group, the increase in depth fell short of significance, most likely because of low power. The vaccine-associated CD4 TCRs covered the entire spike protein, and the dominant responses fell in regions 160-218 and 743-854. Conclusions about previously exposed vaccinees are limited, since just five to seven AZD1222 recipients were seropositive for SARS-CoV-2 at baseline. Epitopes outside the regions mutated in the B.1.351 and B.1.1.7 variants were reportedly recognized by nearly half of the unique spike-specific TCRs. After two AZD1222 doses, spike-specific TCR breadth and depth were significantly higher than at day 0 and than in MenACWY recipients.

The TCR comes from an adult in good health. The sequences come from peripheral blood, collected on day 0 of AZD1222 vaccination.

The DNA sequence reads TGTGCCAGCAGATCCATCGTACTTAATTCACCCCTCCACTTT. Its product reads: CASRSIVLNSPLHF. The sequence links TRBV6-5 to TRBJ1-6; no D gene is confidently identified. V and J are truncated by 6 bases and 6 bases respectively, leaving an intervening sequence of 12 bases. Taken from the germline V gene, the CDR1 and CDR2 loops are MNHEY and SVGAGI. The CDR3 goes from the cysteine to the phenylalanine over 14 residues. Solely the CDR3 DNA is kept, with 42 bases framed from the first base.